This T cell receptor beta chain derives from a study of vaccination and CD4 T cells after COVID-19. Study at large: The makeup of the convalescents was six males and four females, two of them Hispanic. Everyone enrolled got two doses of BNT162b2 or mRNA-1273 vaccine. Overlapping SARS-CoV-2, HCoV-NL63, HCoV-OC43 and HCoV-229E spike peptides stimulated the cells.

With the Oncomine TCR Beta short-read assay, DNA from cultured CD4+ T cells was sequenced. Someone extracted genomic DNA from cultured CD4+ T cells. TCRdb reprocessed the PCR reads via MiXCR and lists one record per CDR3 protein. The table has roughly 23,000 distinct CDR3 sequences, around 69% seen once. Treatment of the sample: 10-day PBMC culture with coronavirus spike peptide pools or control peptides (ViraFEST assay). V was shortened by 4 bases and J by 0 bases, with 11 bases between the two germline ends. CDR1 is SGDLS and CDR2 is YYNGEE in the germline V gene. The CDR3 is 15 residues long. Concerning this clonotype itself: Its antigen is unknown.

The sequencing used CD4+ T cells from blood, cultured in vitro, collected after SARS-CoV-2 vaccination. The rearrangement links TRBV9 to TRBJ2-1, with unresolved D. This TCR derives from a human donor who received a COVID-19 vaccine. The CDR3 region has the DNA TGTGCCAGCAGCCCTAAGGCGAGCTCCTACAATGAGCAGTTCTTC. Translated, it gives CASSPKASSYNEQFF.